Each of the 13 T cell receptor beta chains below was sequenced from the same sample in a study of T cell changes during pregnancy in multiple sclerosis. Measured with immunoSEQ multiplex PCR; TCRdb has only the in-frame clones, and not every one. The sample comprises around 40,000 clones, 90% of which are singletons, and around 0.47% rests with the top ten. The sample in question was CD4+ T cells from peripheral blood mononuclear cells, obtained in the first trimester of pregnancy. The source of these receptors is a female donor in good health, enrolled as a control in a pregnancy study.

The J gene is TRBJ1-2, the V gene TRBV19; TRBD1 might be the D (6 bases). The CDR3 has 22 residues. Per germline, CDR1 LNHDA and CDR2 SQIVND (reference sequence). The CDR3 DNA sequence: TGTGCGACAACACTAGACAGGTTCAAAGCCCTGGGTAGCTTTGAGTCGAACTATGGCTACACCTTC. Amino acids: CATTLDRFKALGSFESNYGYTF.

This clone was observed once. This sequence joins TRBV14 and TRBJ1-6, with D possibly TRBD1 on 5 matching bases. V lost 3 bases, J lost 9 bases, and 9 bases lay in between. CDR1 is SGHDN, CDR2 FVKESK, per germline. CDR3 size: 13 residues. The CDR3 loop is CASSHGGVSPLHF. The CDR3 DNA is TGTGCCAGCAGCCATGGGGGGGTTTCACCCCTCCACTTT.

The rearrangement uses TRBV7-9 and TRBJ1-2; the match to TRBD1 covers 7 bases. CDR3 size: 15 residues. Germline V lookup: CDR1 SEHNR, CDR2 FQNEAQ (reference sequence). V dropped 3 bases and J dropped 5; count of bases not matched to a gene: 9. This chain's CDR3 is CASSLAGQFRYGYTF. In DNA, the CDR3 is TGTGCCAGCAGCTTGGCGGGACAGTTCAGATATGGCTACACCTTC.

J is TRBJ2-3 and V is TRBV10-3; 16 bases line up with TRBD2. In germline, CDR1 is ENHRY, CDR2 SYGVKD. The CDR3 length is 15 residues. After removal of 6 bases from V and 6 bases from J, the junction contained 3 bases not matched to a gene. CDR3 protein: CAISGTSGGADTQYF. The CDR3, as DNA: TGTGCCATCAGCGGGACTAGCGGGGGGGCGGATACGCAGTATTTT.

The CDR3 DNA reads as TGTGCCAGCAGCGACGGACACAATCAGCCCCAGCATTTT. This codes for CASSDGHNQPQHF. The V and J genes are TRBV2 and TRBJ1-5, with a tentative D call TRBD1 (5 bases). V lost 6 bases and J 3 bases, leaving 9 bases between the germline ends. Germline V gene data show CDR1 as SNHLY and CDR2 as FYNNEI. The CDR3 length is 13 residues. Based on the CDR3 plus reference TRBV2 and TRBJ1-5, the full variable domain is EPEVTQTPSHQVTQMGQEVILRCVPISNHLYFYWYRQILGQKVEFLVSFYNNEISEKSEIFDDQFSVERPDGSNFTLKIRSTKLEDSAMYFCASSDGHNQPQHFGDGTRLSIL.

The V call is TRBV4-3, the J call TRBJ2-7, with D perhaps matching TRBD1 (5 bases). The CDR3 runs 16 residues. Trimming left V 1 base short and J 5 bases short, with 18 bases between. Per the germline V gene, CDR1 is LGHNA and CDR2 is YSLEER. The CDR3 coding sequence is TGCGCCAGCAGCCAAGGTCCTGTGACAGCCGCTCACGAGCAGTACTTC. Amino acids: CASSQGPVTAAHEQYF.

DNA of the CDR3: TGTGCCACCAAACGATTAGCGGGGGGGACAGATACGCAGTATTTT. This gives the protein CATKRLAGGTDTQYF. The chain couples TRBV5-5 to TRBJ2-3; TRBD2 matches 11 bases. The CDR3 is 15 residues long. With 9 bases clipped from V and 3 bases from J, the junction kept 9 bases outside the gene matches. CDR1 and CDR2 (germline): SGHKS, YYEKEE (reference sequence).

The chain's CDR3 is CASSQAGTEAFF. CDR3 nucleotides: TGTGCCAGCAGCCAGGCGGGGACTGAAGCTTTCTTT. The rearrangement uses TRBV7-2 and TRBJ1-1; no reliable D call. The CDR3 consists of 12 residues. Trimming pared 5 bases from V and 5 bases from J, leaving 9 bases between. Germline assignment: CDR1 SGHTA and CDR2 FQGNSA. Full variable domain (outside the CDR3, taken from reference TRBV7-2 and TRBJ1-1): GAGVSQSPSNKVTEKGKDVELRCDPISGHTALYWYRQSLGQGLEFLIYFQGNSAPDKSGLPSDRFSAERTGGSVSTLTIQRTQQEDSAVYLCASSQAGTEAFFGQGTRLTVV.

The CDR3 spells CASSQGPTWAEAFF. The DNA for the CDR3 is TGTGCCAGCAGCCAGGGGCCCACCTGGGCTGAAGCTTTCTTT. The J gene is TRBJ1-1, the V gene TRBV5-8; D is possibly TRBD1 (6 bases). The germline gives CDR1 SGHTS, CDR2 YDEGEE. The CDR3 has 14 residues. V gave up 4 bases and J gave up 6 bases, with 16 bases separating them.

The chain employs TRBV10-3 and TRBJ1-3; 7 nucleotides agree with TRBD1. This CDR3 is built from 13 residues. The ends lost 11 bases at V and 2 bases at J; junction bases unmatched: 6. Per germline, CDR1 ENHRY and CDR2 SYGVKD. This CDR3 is CAVTGAAGNTIYF. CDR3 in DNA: TGTGCCGTAACAGGGGCAGCTGGAAACACCATATATTTT.

The CDR3 loop is CASSKTRAQTQYF. The CDR3 nucleotides read TGTGCCAGCAGCAAAACTAGAGCCCAGACCCAGTACTTC. The chain has TRBV13 and TRBJ2-5, with D possibly TRBD2 on 5 matching bases. The CDR3 loop spans 13 amino acids. Germline V gene data show CDR1 as PRHDT and CDR2 as FYEKMQ (reference sequence). V was trimmed by 5 bases and J by 6 bases, leaving 13 bases between them.

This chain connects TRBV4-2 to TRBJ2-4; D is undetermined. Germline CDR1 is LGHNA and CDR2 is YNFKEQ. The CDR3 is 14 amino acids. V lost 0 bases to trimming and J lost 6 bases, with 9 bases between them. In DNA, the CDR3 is TGTGCCAGCAGCCAAGACGCGGCTGTAAACATTCAGTACTTC. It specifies CASSQDAAVNIQYF.

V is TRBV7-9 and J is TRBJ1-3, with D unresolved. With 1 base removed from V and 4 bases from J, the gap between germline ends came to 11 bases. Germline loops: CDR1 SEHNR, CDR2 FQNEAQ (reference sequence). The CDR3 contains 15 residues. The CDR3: CASSLGGFPGNTIYF. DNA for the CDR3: TGTGCCAGCAGCTTAGGAGGGTTCCCGGGAAACACCATATATTTT.